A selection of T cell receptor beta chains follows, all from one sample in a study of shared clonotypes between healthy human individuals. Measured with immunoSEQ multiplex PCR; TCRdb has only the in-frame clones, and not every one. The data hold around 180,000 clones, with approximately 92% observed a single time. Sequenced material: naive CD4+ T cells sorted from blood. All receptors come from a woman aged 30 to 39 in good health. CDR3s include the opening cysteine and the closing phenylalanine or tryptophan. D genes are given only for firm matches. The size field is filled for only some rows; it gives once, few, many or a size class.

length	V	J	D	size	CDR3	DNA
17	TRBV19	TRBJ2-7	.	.	CASSTYLWGAQEYEQYF	TGTGCCAGTAGTACCTACCTATGGGGGGCTCAAGAATACGAGCAGTACTTC
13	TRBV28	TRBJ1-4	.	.	CASTGVGSEKLFF	TGTGCCAGCACGGGGGTAGGTAGTGAAAAACTGTTTTTT
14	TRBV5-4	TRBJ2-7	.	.	CASSFQSSDYEQYF	TGTGCCAGCAGCTTTCAGTCTAGCGACTACGAGCAGTACTTC
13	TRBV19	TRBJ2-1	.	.	CASSIRRNNEQFF	TGTGCCAGTAGTATTCGACGGAACAATGAGCAGTTCTTC
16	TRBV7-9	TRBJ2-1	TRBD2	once	CASSSGSSGLNNEQFF	TGTGCCAGCAGCTCCGGGTCTAGCGGGCTCAACAATGAGCAGTTCTTC
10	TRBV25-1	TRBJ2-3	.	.	CASMGNTQYF	TGTGCCAGCATGGGGAATACGCAGTATTTT
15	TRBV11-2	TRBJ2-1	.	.	CASSLDGGSYNEQFF	TGTGCCAGCAGCTTAGATGGGGGAAGCTACAATGAGCAGTTCTTC
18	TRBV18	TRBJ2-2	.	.	CASSPIPLGWKETGELFF	TGTGCCAGCTCACCAATCCCCCTGGGCTGGAAGGAGACCGGGGAGCTGTTTTTT
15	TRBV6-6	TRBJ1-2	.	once	CASRPERWAPHGYTF	TGTGCCAGCAGGCCAGAACGCTGGGCCCCTCATGGCTACACCTTC
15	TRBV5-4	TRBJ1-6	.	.	CASSLGGTLNSPLHF	TGTGCCAGCAGCTTGGGTGGGACGCTGAATTCACCCCTCCACTTT
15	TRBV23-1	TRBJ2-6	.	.	CASSQGRPGANVLTF	TGCGCCAGCAGTCAAGGGCGACCGGGGGCCAACGTCCTGACTTTC
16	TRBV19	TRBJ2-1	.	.	CASSAVSGSSYNEQFF	TGTGCCAGTAGTGCCGTGAGCGGTTCCTCCTACAATGAGCAGTTCTTC
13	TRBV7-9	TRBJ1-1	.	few	CASSLVGQNEAFF	TGTGCCAGCAGCTTAGTAGGACAGAATGAAGCTTTCTTT
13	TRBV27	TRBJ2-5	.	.	CASTGPPRETQYF	TGTGCCAGCACCGGACCCCCTCGGGAGACCCAGTACTTC
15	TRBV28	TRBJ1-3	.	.	CASSLFLSSGNTIYF	TGTGCCAGCAGTTTATTTCTGAGCTCTGGAAACACCATATATTTT
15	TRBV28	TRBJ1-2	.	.	CASSSAGGRHYGYTF	TGTGCCAGCAGTTCGGCGGGGGGGCGTCACTATGGCTACACCTTC
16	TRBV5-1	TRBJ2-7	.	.	CASSFAPPGTSYEQYF	TGCGCCAGCAGCTTTGCGCCACCCGGGACCTCCTACGAGCAGTACTTC
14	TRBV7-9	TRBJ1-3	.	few	CASSLGTSGNTIYF	TGTGCCAGCAGCTTAGGGACATCGGGAAACACCATATATTTT
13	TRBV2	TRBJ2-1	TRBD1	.	CASRQGPSNEQFF	TGTGCCAGCCGACAGGGACCTTCCAATGAGCAGTTCTTC
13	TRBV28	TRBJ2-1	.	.	CASSESGYNEQFF	TGTGCCAGCTCGGAATCGGGCTACAATGAGCAGTTCTTC
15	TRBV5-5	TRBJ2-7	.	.	CASRRDLSGIREQYF	TGTGCCAGCAGGCGGGACCTCTCCGGGATCCGCGAGCAGTACTTC
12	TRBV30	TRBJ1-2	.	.	CAWTPDFYGYTF	TGTGCCTGGACCCCGGACTTCTATGGCTACACCTTC
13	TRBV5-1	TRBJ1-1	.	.	CASSFNRDTEAFF	TGCGCCAGCAGCTTTAACAGGGACACTGAAGCTTTCTTT
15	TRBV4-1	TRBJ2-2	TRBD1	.	CASSAQGANTGELFF	TGCGCCAGCAGCGCCCAGGGGGCTAACACCGGGGAGCTGTTTTTT
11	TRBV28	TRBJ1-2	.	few	CASGPGYGYTF	TGTGCCAGCGGCCCAGGGTATGGCTACACCTTC
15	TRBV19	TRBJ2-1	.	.	CASRGDRRRDNEQFF	TGTGCCAGTAGGGGGGACCGCCGAAGGGACAATGAGCAGTTCTTC
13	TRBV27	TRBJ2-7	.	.	CASSYGRTYEQYF	TGTGCCAGCAGTTATGGCAGAACCTACGAGCAGTACTTC
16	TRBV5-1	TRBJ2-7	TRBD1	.	CASSPGRDRVDYEQYF	TGCGCCAGCAGCCCAGGTCGGGACAGGGTCGACTACGAGCAGTACTTC
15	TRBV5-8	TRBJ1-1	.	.	CASSLAGRMNTEAFF	TGTGCCAGCAGCTTGGCCGGGCGGATGAACACTGAAGCTTTCTTT
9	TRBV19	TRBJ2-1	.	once	CAKNNEQFF	TGTGCCAAAAACAATGAGCAGTTCTTC
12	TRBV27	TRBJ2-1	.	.	CASSPRTTEQFF	TGTGCCAGCAGTCCGCGGACGACAGAGCAGTTCTTC